These T cell receptor beta chains were read from a single sample in a study of T cells in Graves' hyperthyroidism and ophthalmopathy. TCRdb used MiXCR to reprocess the multiplex PCR reads, holding one entry per CDR3 protein. The sample shows hundreds of thousands of distinct CDR3 sequences, approximately 36% of them seen only once. The specimen sequenced was blood. Source of these receptors: a woman aged 40 to 49 with Graves' hyperthyroidism. Both conserved end residues are part of each CDR3. The D gene is left open where the match is weak. Rows may omit the clone size; those that give it use once, few, many or a size class.

>TRBJ1-3|TRBD1|TRBV15|-
CAIGTGRMNTIYF
TGTGCCATCGGGACAGGGAGAATGAACACCATATATTTT
>TRBJ1-1|-|TRBV2|-
CASRYENEQFF
TGTGCCAGCAGGTACGAAAATGAGCAGTTCTTT
>TRBJ1-5|-|TRBV10-1|-
CASSEDTDQPQHF
TGCGCCAGCAGTGAAGACACCGATCAGCCCCAGCATTTT
>TRBJ2-7|-|TRBV7-2|-
CASSLASDSSYVQYF
TGTGCCAGCAGCTTAGCTTCGGACAGCTCCTACGTGCAGTACTTC
>TRBJ1-1|-|TRBV5-1|-
CASSLTGNTEVFF
TGTGCCAGCAGTTTAACAGGGAACACTGAAGTTTTCTTT
>TRBJ2-7|TRBD1|TRBV4-1|-
CASSQGNRGPSYEQYF
TGCGCCAGCAGCCAAGGAAACAGGGGGCCCTCCTACGAGCAGTACTTC
>TRBJ1-6|-|TRBV20-1|-
CSARARGLENSPLHF
TGCAGTGCTAGAGCTCGGGGGCTGGAAAATTCACCCCTCCACTTT
>TRBJ2-7|-|TRBV12-3/TRBV12-4|-
CASSFVGGGDWDEQYF
TGTGCCAGCAGTTTTGTGGGAGGTGGAGACTGGGACGAGCAGTACTTC
>TRBJ1-6|TRBD1|TRBV10-3|few
CATPGQGNSPLHF
TGTGCCACCCCGGGACAGGGAAATTCACCCCTCCACTTT
>TRBJ2-5|-|TRBV7-3|-
CASSLGVGHYGTQYF
TGTGCCAGCAGCTTAGGGGTCGGCCATTACGGGACCCAGTACTTC
>TRBJ1-5|TRBD1|TRBV4-1|few
CASSPTGVGNQPQHF
TGCGCCAGCAGCCCGACAGGGGTAGGCAATCAGCCCCAGCATTTT
>TRBJ2-1|-|TRBV6-5|few
CASSQAGDNEQFF
TGTGCCAGCAGCCAAGCCGGGGACAATGAGCAGTTCTTC
>TRBJ2-7|-|TRBV19|-
CASSMGWGEQYF
TGTGCCAGTAGTATGGGGTGGGGGGAGCAGTACTTC
>TRBJ1-1|-|TRBV6-5|-
CASSYSWTPLESFF
TGTGCCAGCAGTTACTCCTGGACACCCCTCGAATCTTTCTTT
>TRBJ2-1|TRBD2|TRBV7-6|-
CASTTGGSYNEQFF
TGTGCCAGCACCACGGGAGGCTCCTACAATGAGCAGTTCTTC
>TRBJ1-1|-|TRBV20-1|many
CSAKQGNSGTEAFF
TGCAGTGCTAAACAGGGTAACTCAGGCACTGAAGCTTTCTTT
>TRBJ1-2|TRBD1|TRBV7-9|many
CASSGRDRLPPNYGYTF
TGTGCCAGCAGCGGCCGGGACAGGCTCCCCCCTAACTATGGCTACACCTTC
>TRBJ2-7|TRBD2|TRBV7-2|-
CASSYGGGSTYEQYF
TGTGCCAGCAGCTATGGGGGGGGGAGTACCTACGAGCAGTACTTC
>TRBJ2-7|-|TRBV7-9|few
CASSLGLIRGPYGYEQYF
TGTGCCAGCAGCTTAGGATTGATTCGGGGACCCTACGGCTACGAGCAGTACTTC
>TRBJ1-5|-|TRBV29-1|many
CSSGRGGRVQPQHF
TGCAGCTCGGGAAGGGGGGGAAGGGTTCAGCCCCAGCATTTT
>TRBJ1-2|-|TRBV7-2|many
CASSYGGRVNPDGYTF
TGTGCCAGCAGCTACGGGGGGAGGGTTAACCCAGATGGCTACACCTTC
>TRBJ2-5|TRBD2|TRBV15|many
CATSRVKREETQYF
TGTGCCACCAGCAGAGTCAAGCGGGAGGAGACCCAGTACTTC
>TRBJ1-2|-|TRBV7-2|-
CASSSWTVSYTF
TGTGCCAGCAGCTCATGGACAGTGAGCTACACCTTC
>TRBJ1-3|-|TRBV9|few
CASSLAQGGGRNTIYF
TGTGCCAGCTCTCTAGCACAGGGAGGTGGACGAAACACCATATATTTT
>TRBJ1-5|TRBD1|TRBV7-2|-
CASSPTGVANQPQHF
TGTGCCAGCAGCCCCACAGGGGTCGCGAATCAGCCCCAGCATTTT
>TRBJ2-5|-|TRBV6-5|-
CAALGGEETQYF
TGTGCCGCACTTGGCGGAGAAGAGACCCAGTACTTC
>TRBJ1-4|-|TRBV6-1|-
CASSEARLMREKLFF
TGTGCCAGCAGTGAGGCCAGGCTAATGAGGGAAAAACTGTTTTTT